A single sample is the source of the 9 T cell receptor beta chains below, sequenced in a study of cytomegalovirus exposure and HLA in healthy donors. It was with 60 Vbeta and 13 Jbeta primers that the PCR ran. Libraries were prepared by immunoSEQ multiplex PCR; TCRdb keeps only in-frame clonotypes and omits some of them. The sample yields approximately 200,000 clones, roughly 84% seen once. Sequencing was carried out using PBMCs. Receptors were obtained from a girl aged 10-17 years in good health and CMV-seronegative.

This rearrangement joins TRBV5-6 to TRBJ2-3; 8 positions match TRBD2. This CDR3 is built from 15 residues. Germline V CDR1 and CDR2: SGHDT, YYEEEE. The J segment lost 5 bases and the V segment lost 2 bases, leaving 7 bases of the junction unmatched. The CDR3 reads CASSFLGGAVDTQYF. In nucleotides, the CDR3 is TGTGCCAGCAGCTTCCTCGGGGGGGCCGTAGATACGCAGTATTTT.

This sequence joins TRBV27 and TRBJ1-2, with TRBD1 identical over 7 bases. The CDR3 extends over 14 amino acids. The germline V gene encodes CDR1 MNHEY and CDR2 SMNVEV (reference sequence). Trimming cost V 7 bases and J 3 bases; bases outside gene matches: 8. The CDR3 region has the DNA TGTGCCAGCACACCGACAGGGTACGACTATGGCTACACCTTC. The encoded protein is CASTPTGYDYGYTF.

V and J are TRBV5-1 and TRBJ1-2, with a possible D match to TRBD1 (6 bases). Germline V gene data show CDR1 as SGHRS and CDR2 as YFSETQ. V was shortened by 4 bases and J by 7 bases, with 17 bases between the two germline ends. This CDR3 comprises 14 residues. CDR3 DNA: TGCGCCAGCAGCCTGGTGACAGGCCGTTGTGGCTACACCTTC. It is translated as CASSLVTGRCGYTF.

This clone appeared a single time. The chain employs TRBV6-5 and TRBJ2-3; a possible D gene is TRBD2 (5 bases). CDR1 is MNHEY, CDR2 SVGAGI, per germline. This CDR3 is built from 13 residues. Trimming took off 6 bases at V and 0 bases at J, with 7 bases between the two ends. CDR3 loop: CASRRTSTDTQYF. DNA for the CDR3: TGTGCCAGCAGACGGACTAGCACAGATACGCAGTATTTT.

The chain combines TRBV28 with TRBJ1-5; 12 nucleotides match TRBD1. The trim removed 5 bases at V and 8 bases at J, leaving 10 bases unmatched. Germline-derived CDR1 and CDR2 are MDHEN and SYDVKM. CDR3 length: 16 amino acids. The CDR3: CASSPAGQGASKPQHF. CDR3 nucleotides: TGTGCCAGCAGTCCCGCGGGACAGGGGGCAAGTAAGCCCCAGCATTTT.

The chain uses TRBV4-3 and TRBJ2-1; 11 bases align to TRBD2. The CDR3 is 15 residues long. Trimming at V came to 1 base and at J to 9 bases, leaving 5 bases not matched to a gene. Germline V CDR1 and CDR2: LGHNA, YSLEER. The CDR3 nucleotides read TGCGCCAGCAGCCAAGGGGATAGCGGGGGGGGTGAGCAGTTCTTC. It yields the protein CASSQGDSGGGEQFF.

The J gene is TRBJ1-2, the V gene TRBV14; D is undetermined. Deletions cut 5 bases from V and 8 bases from J, with 9 bases between. The CDR3 contains 11 residues. CDR1 and CDR2 (germline): SGHDN, FVKESK. The CDR3 DNA follows: TGTGCCAGCAGCAGCGGTGGGGGCTACACCTTC. Amino acids: CASSSGGGYTF. The full variable domain, with the rest looked up from reference TRBV14 and TRBJ1-2, is EAGVTQFPSHSVIEKGQTVTLRCDPISGHDNLYWYRRVMGKEIKFLLHFVKESKQDESGMPNNRFLAERTGGTYSTLKVQPAELEDSGVYFCASSSGGGYTFGSGTRLTVV.

V usage is TRBV7-9 and J usage is TRBJ1-2, with TRBD1 as a possible D gene (6 bases). V shed 4 bases and J shed 4 bases, with 10 bases lying between them. Germline V gene sequence: CDR1 SEHNR, CDR2 FQNEAQ (reference sequence). The CDR3 covers 13 residues. This CDR3 reads CASSSMDSYGYTF. The DNA of the CDR3 is TGTGCCAGCAGCTCGATGGACAGCTATGGCTACACCTTC.

The chain joins TRBV18 to TRBJ1-2; 8 bases are a match to TRBD1. V shed 3 bases and J 8 bases; nucleotides not matched to a gene: 8. Per germline, CDR1 KGHSH and CDR2 LQKENI. The CDR3 consists of 14 residues. The CDR3 coding sequence is TGTGCCAGCTCACCCAACGGACAGGGAGGGGGCTACACCTTC. The encoded protein is CASSPNGQGGGYTF.